This TCR beta chain was sequenced for a study of CD8+ T cells in alopecia areata. Findings and limits, study-wide: Mice showed clearer TCR sharing than patients did, a gap that was possibly HLA-related. The treated group had a single nonresponder, limiting CD8+ expansion-response conclusions.

As concerns this clone: What it binds is unknown.

Sequencing relied on a cDNA template that was reverse transcribed from extracted RNA. Method: immunoSEQ multiplex PCR; TCRdb's copy keeps in-frame clones and lacks some. Of 200,000 or so clones in the sample, more than 45% were seen once. The treatment was: oral pan-JAK inhibitor, 5-10 mg twice daily. It was from alopecia areata patients that lesional scalp punch biopsies and peripheral blood were collected. V lost 5 bases and J 3 bases, leaving 8 bases between the germline ends. Germline CDR1 and CDR2: SGHAT and FQNNGV. The CDR3 runs to 13 residues. The chain links TRBV11-2 to TRBJ1-5; D not resolved. The origin of this receptor is a human donor with alopecia areata. The input for sequencing was CD4+ T cells sorted from blood, taken at week 24, from a patient treated with tofacitinib. The CDR3 DNA reads TGTGCCAGCAGCGCAGACCTCAATCAGCCCCAGCATTTT. Protein product: CASSADLNQPQHF. The entire variable domain, with the rest obtained from reference TRBV11-2 and TRBJ1-5, is as follows: EAGVAQSPRYKIIEKRQSVAFWCNPISGHATLYWYQQILGQGPKLLIQFQNNGVVDDSQLPKDRFSAERLKGVDSTLKIQPAKLEDSAVYLCASSADLNQPQHFGDGTRLSIL.